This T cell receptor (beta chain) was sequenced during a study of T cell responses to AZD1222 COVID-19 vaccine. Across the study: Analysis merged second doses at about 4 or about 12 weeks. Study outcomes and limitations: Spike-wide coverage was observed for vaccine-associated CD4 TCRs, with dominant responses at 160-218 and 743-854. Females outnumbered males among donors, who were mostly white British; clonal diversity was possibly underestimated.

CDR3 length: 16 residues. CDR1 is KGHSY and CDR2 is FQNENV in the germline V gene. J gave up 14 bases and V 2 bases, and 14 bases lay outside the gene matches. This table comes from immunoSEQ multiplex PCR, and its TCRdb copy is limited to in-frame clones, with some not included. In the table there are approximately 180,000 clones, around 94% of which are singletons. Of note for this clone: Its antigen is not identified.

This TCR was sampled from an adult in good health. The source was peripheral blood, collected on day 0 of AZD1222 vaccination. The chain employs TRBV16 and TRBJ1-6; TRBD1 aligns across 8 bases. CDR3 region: CASSQLSTGGAKALHF. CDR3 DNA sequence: TGTGCCAGCAGCCAACTATCTACAGGGGGAGCAAAGGCCCTCCACTTT.